These 18 T cell receptor beta chains came from one sample sequenced in a study of T cells in Graves' hyperthyroidism and ophthalmopathy. Template material for amplifying TCR beta CDR3 regions consisted of RNA transcripts. First-round RT-PCR of the TCR CDR3 relied on the HTBI primer set. MiXCR was run by TCRdb on the multiplex PCR reads, yielding one entry per CDR3 protein. This repertoire shows roughly 700,000 distinct CDR3 sequences, 15% to 20% found once; its top ten account for 15% to 19%. Sequencing was performed on blood. The receptors were gathered from a man aged 50-60 years with Graves' hyperthyroidism.

The chain carries TRBV27 and TRBJ1-1; no reliable D call. This CDR3 comprises 14 residues. V lost 4 bases and J 6 bases, leaving 15 bases between the germline ends. Germline V gives CDR1 MNHEY, CDR2 SMNVEV (reference sequence). In DNA, the CDR3 is TGTGCCAGCAGTTACCGGTCAATCCAGGCTGAAGCTTTCTTT. Its protein product is CASSYRSIQAEAFF.

This sequence joins TRBV10-2 and TRBJ1-2; D is perhaps TRBD1 (6 bases). The germline V gene encodes CDR1 WSHSY and CDR2 SAAADI. This CDR3 region has 11 residues. The V and J ends lost 3 bases and 8 bases respectively, with 7 bases between them. The CDR3 DNA is TGCGCCAGCAGTGACGGACAGGGCTACACCTTC. The encoded protein is CASSDGQGYTF.

This clonotype showed up just a few times. The gene calls are TRBV7-9 and TRBJ2-5; 7 bases match TRBD1. With 4 bases clipped from V and 0 bases from J, the junction kept 8 bases outside the gene matches. CDR3 length: 16 residues. In germline, CDR1 is SEHNR, CDR2 FQNEAQ (reference sequence). The CDR3 sequence is CASSSRQGSYQETQYF. The CDR3 DNA sequence: TGTGCCAGCAGCTCACGACAGGGCTCTTACCAAGAGACCCAGTACTTC.

This clonotype came up a few times. V is TRBV19 and J is TRBJ1-2; D not certain. Trimming stripped 10 bases from V and 0 bases from J, with 12 bases between. CDR3 size: 13 residues. The germline gives CDR1 LNHDA, CDR2 SQIVND (reference sequence). Here the CDR3 DNA reads TGTGCCACCCTGGATCCACCTAACTATGGCTACACCTTC. Protein: CATLDPPNYGYTF.

This clonotype was observed at least ten times. V is TRBV29-1 and J is TRBJ2-5; TRBD1 aligns across 11 bases. Germline V lookup: CDR1 SQVTM, CDR2 ANQGSEA. CDR3 size: 12 residues. Trimming cost V 0 bases and J 12 bases; bases outside gene matches: 3. This CDR3 is CSVEDGQGAKYF. CDR3 nucleotides: TGCAGCGTTGAAGACGGACAGGGGGCAAAGTACTTC.

The chain joins TRBV7-8 to TRBJ1-1; maybe TRBD1 (6 bases). Germline loops: CDR1 SGHVS, CDR2 FQNEAQ. The CDR3 has 17 residues. V lost 3 bases to trimming and J lost 2 bases, with 19 bases between them. The CDR3 bases are TGTGCCAGCAGCTTCAGGTTCTTAACAGGGCGTAACACTGAAGCTTTCTTT. It codes for CASSFRFLTGRNTEAFF.

In this sample, this clonotype turned up many times. This chain uses TRBV10-3 with TRBJ2-7; 8 nucleotides agree with TRBD2. The CDR3 has 17 amino acids. V was clipped by 2 bases and J by 5 bases; unmatched bases: 14. CDR1 is ENHRY and CDR2 is SYGVKD in the germline V gene. The CDR3 coding sequence is TGTGCCATCAGTGAGACGAGCGGACTGCTTAGCGGGAACGAGCAGTACTTC. Translating gives CAISETSGLLSGNEQYF.

This clonotype was found a few times. The gene calls are TRBV7-2 and TRBJ2-1; tentatively, D is TRBD2 (6 bases). Trimming left V 1 base short and J 14 bases short, with 18 bases between. The CDR3 has 14 amino acids. In germline, CDR1 is SGHTA, CDR2 FQGNSA. The CDR3 loop reads CASSLDRFSGEEFF. The CDR3 DNA follows: TGTGCCAGCAGCTTAGATAGGTTTAGCGGAGAAGAGTTCTTC.

The sample holds many counts of this clonotype. The genes are TRBV28 and TRBJ2-2; either TRBD1 or TRBD2 may fit D (5 bases each). Per the germline V gene, CDR1 is MDHEN and CDR2 is SYDVKM. CDR3 length: 13 amino acids. Trimming cost V 5 bases and J 3 bases, with 7 bases left between them. The DNA for the CDR3 is TGTGCCAGCAGTCGGGGCGACACCGGGGAGCTGTTTTTT. It encodes CASSRGDTGELFF.

There are a few counts of this clonotype. The V and J genes are TRBV9 and TRBJ2-7, with 8 bases lining up with TRBD2. Trimming at V came to 1 base and at J to 4 bases, leaving 10 bases not matched to a gene. CDR1 is SGDLS and CDR2 is YYNGEE in the germline V gene. The CDR3 is 16 residues long. The CDR3 loop reads CASSVHSGAHLYEQYF. CDR3 DNA sequence: TGTGCCAGCAGCGTACATAGCGGGGCCCATTTATACGAGCAGTACTTC.

This clonotype appeared many times. The V call is TRBV27, the J call TRBJ1-1; D is uncertain. Deletions cut 6 bases from V and 6 bases from J, with 17 bases between. The CDR3 has 14 residues. Per germline, CDR1 MNHEY and CDR2 SMNVEV (reference sequence). CDR3 nucleotides: TGTGCCAGCAGCCAATCGATAGACACCGCTGAAGCTTTCTTT. It encodes CASSQSIDTAEAFF.

A few counts support this clonotype. The gene calls are TRBV10-3 and TRBJ1-5; unclear D gene. Germline CDR1 ENHRY, CDR2 SYGVKD. The CDR3 is made up of 14 amino acids. Trimming shortened V by 3 bases and J by 5 bases, and 11 bases separated the two germline ends. In DNA, the CDR3 is TGTGCCATCAGTGATGGGGAGGGAGATCAGCCCCAGCATTTT. Encoded protein: CAISDGEGDQPQHF.

This clonotype was found many times. The chain uses TRBV7-2 and TRBJ2-4; TRBD1 matches at 9 bases. J was trimmed by 6 bases and V by 6 bases; bases with no gene match: 3. CDR1 and CDR2 (germline): SGHTA, FQGNSA. This CDR3 is 13 amino acids long. The CDR3 is CASSSDRGNIQYF. The CDR3 DNA follows: TGTGCCAGCAGTTCGGACAGGGGAAACATTCAGTACTTC.

The chain joins TRBV3-1 to TRBJ2-7, with D tentatively TRBD2 (5 bases). The germline V gene has CDR1 LGHDT and CDR2 YNNKEL (reference sequence). This CDR3 is 13 amino acids long. Trimming removed 6 bases at V and 2 bases at J, with 11 bases between. The CDR3 loop reads CASSRAGAYEQYF. The CDR3 nucleotides read TGTGCCAGCAGTCGGGCCGGGGCCTACGAGCAGTACTTC.

CDR3 DNA: TGTGCCAGCAATATCGACAGGGGGCGAGGCTACACCTTC. Translation: CASNIDRGRGYTF. V usage is TRBV28 and J usage is TRBJ1-2; 10 nucleotides align to TRBD1. The germline V gene has CDR1 MDHEN and CDR2 SYDVKM. The CDR3 covers 13 residues. The trim removed 7 bases at V and 8 bases at J, leaving 7 bases unmatched.

J is TRBJ1-1 and V is TRBV30; 10 bases agree with TRBD1. Germline CDR1 reads GTSNPN; CDR2 reads SVGIG (reference sequence). This CDR3 has 14 residues. V shed 3 bases and J 5 bases; nucleotides not matched to a gene: 6. CDR3 loop: CAWSRDRGLTEAFF. Here the CDR3 DNA reads TGTGCCTGGAGCCGGGACAGGGGATTAACTGAAGCTTTCTTT.

The chain joins TRBV6-2 or TRBV6-3 to TRBJ1-5; possibly TRBD1 for D (5 bases). The CDR3 contains 13 residues. Germline V lookup: CDR1 MNHEY, CDR2 SVGEGT. Trimming removed 6 bases at V and 3 bases at J, with 9 bases between. The CDR3 region is CASRQVNNQPQHF. The CDR3 DNA follows: TGTGCCAGCAGACAGGTTAACAATCAGCCCCAGCATTTT.

The gene calls are TRBV20-1 and TRBJ1-5; D gene uncertain. Germline assignment: CDR1 DFQATT and CDR2 SNEGSKA (reference sequence). The CDR3 runs 14 residues. Between the trimmed V and J ends, which lost 6 bases and 0 bases, there was a span of 12 bases. The chain's CDR3 is CSASQANSNQPQHF. The CDR3 DNA reads as TGCAGTGCAAGTCAGGCAAATAGCAATCAGCCCCAGCATTTT.